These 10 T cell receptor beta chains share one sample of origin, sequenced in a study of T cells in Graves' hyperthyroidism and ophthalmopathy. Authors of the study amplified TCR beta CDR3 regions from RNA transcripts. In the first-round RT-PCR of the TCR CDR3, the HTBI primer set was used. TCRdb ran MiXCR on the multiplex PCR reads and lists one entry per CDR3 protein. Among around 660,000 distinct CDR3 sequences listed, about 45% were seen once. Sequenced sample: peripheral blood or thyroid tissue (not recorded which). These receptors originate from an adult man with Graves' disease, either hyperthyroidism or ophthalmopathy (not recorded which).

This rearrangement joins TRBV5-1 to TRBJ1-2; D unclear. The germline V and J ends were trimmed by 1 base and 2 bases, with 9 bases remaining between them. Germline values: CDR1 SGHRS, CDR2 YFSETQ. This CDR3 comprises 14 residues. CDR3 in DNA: TGCGCCAGCAGCTTGAGTCCAGCCAACTATGGCTACACCTTC. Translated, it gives CASSLSPANYGYTF.

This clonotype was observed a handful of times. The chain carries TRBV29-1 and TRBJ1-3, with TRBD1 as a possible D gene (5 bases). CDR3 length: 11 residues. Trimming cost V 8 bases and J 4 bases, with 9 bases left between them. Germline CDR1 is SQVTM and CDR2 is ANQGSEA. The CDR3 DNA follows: TGCAGCAACGCAGGGGGAAACACCATATATTTT. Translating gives CSNAGGNTIYF.

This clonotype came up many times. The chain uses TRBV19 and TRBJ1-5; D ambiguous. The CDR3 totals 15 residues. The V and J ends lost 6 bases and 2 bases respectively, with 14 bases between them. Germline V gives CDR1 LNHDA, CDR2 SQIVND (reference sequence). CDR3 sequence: CASSSGPPGNQPQHF. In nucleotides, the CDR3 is TGTGCCAGTAGCTCCGGACCTCCAGGCAATCAGCCCCAGCATTTT.

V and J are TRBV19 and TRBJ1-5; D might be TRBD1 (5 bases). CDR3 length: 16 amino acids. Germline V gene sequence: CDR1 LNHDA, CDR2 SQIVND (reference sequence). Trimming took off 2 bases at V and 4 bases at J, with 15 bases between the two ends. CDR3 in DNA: TGTGCCAGTAGTATAATCCCAGGGCGCCCAAATCAGCCCCAGCATTTT. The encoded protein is CASSIIPGRPNQPQHF.

DNA of the CDR3: TGTGCCAGCAGGTCCGGTTATCAGCCCCAGCATTTT. Amino acids: CASRSGYQPQHF. The chain couples TRBV12-3 or TRBV12-4 to TRBJ1-5; D remains ambiguous. The CDR3 covers 12 residues. Trimming took off 6 bases at V and 5 bases at J, with 8 bases between the two ends.

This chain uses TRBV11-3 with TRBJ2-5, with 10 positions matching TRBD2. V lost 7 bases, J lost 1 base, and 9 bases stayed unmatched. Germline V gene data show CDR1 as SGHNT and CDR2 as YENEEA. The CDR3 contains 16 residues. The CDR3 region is CASTPGPSGSQETQYF. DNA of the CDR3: TGTGCCAGCACCCCTGGGCCTAGCGGGAGCCAAGAGACCCAGTACTTC.

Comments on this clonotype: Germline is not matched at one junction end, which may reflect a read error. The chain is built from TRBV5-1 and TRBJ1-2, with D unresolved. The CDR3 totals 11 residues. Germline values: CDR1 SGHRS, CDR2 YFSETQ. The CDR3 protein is CAWQQRNGYTF. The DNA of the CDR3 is TGTGCCTGGCAACAGCGCAATGGCTACACCTTC. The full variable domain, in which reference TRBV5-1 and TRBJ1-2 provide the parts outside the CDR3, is KAGVTQTPRYLIKTRGQQVTLSCSPISGHRSVSWYQQTPGQGLQFLFEYFSETQRNKGNFPGRFSGRQFSNSRSEMNVSTLELGDSALYLCAWQQRNGYTFGSGTRLTVV.

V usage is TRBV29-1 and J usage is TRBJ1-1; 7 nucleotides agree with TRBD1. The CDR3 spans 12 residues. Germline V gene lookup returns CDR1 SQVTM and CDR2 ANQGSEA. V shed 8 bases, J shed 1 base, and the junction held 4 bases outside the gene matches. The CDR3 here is CSLQGTNTEAFF. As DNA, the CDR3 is TGCAGCCTACAGGGGACGAACACTGAAGCTTTCTTT.

The CDR3 sequence: CASSARAGGSELFF. As DNA, the CDR3 is TGTGCCAGCAGCGCTAGGGCGGGGGGCTCGGAACTGTTTTTT. This rearrangement joins TRBV7-2 to TRBJ1-4, with TRBD1 as a possible D gene (6 bases). The CDR3 covers 14 residues. The ends were cut back, 5 bases at V and 12 bases at J, with 19 bases in the middle. CDR1 and CDR2 (germline): SGHTA, FQGNSA.

The CDR3 DNA sequence: TGTGCCAGCAGCTCAAGACAGGGCGACCTTAATGAAAAACTGTTTTTT. Translating gives CASSSRQGDLNEKLFF. The rearrangement links TRBV7-2 to TRBJ1-4, with 7 bases identical to TRBD1. Germline-derived CDR1 and CDR2 are SGHTA and FQGNSA. Trimming removed 4 bases from V and 4 bases from J; junction bases left unmatched: 9. The CDR3 has 16 amino acids.